This is a list of T cell receptor beta chains from one sample in a study of T cells in Graves' hyperthyroidism and ophthalmopathy. Each CDR3 protein gets one entry after TCRdb re-called the multiplex PCR reads with MiXCR. This table holds 350,000 or so distinct CDR3 sequences, less than 20% found once. The material sequenced was blood. All receptors come from a woman in her forties with Graves' ophthalmopathy. The CDR3 runs from the conserved cysteine through the conserved F or W. A D gene is named only where the DNA matches it firmly. Not every row has a clone size; where given, it reads once, few, many or a size class.

TRBV11-2	TRBJ1-5	many	TRBD1	TGTGCCAGCAGCTCTGACAGGGGGCGAAAGCCCCAGCATTTT	CASSSDRGRKPQHF
TRBV25-1	TRBJ1-2	.	.	TGTGCCAGCAGTGACGGGGAGTTGGGACCCGACTATGGCTACAACTTC	CASSDGELGPDYGYNF
TRBV24-1	TRBJ2-3	few	.	TGTGCCACCAGTGAAAGGGATACGCAGTATTTT	CATSERDTQYF
TRBV6-5	TRBJ2-7	many	.	TGTGCCAGCAGAAACATCTACGAGCAGTACTTC	CASRNIYEQYF
TRBV30	TRBJ1-2	many	.	TGTGCCTGGAGTGTATCTTTCCGAGTTGGCTACACCTTC	CAWSVSFRVGYTF
TRBV25-1	TRBJ2-5	many	TRBD1	TGTGCCAGCAGTGACCCGAGGACAGGGGGCGGAGAGACCCAGTACTTC	CASSDPRTGGGETQYF
TRBV6-2/TRBV6-3	TRBJ1-1	.	TRBD1	TGTGCCAGCAGTCCGGGACAGGGTTGGACCACTGAAGCTTTCTTT	CASSPGQGWTTEAFF
TRBV6-5	TRBJ1-5	many	TRBD1	TGTGCCAGCAGTTACGTAGGGACAGACAATCAGCCCCAGCATTTT	CASSYVGTDNQPQHF
TRBV6-1	TRBJ2-2	many	TRBD2	TGTGCCAGCAGTGATTGGATTGGGACTAGTTCCGGGGAGCTGTTTTTT	CASSDWIGTSSGELFF
TRBV6-2/TRBV6-3	TRBJ2-7	many	.	TGTGCCAGCACCCTGGACGGGAACTCCTACGAGCAGTACTTC	CASTLDGNSYEQYF
TRBV25-1	TRBJ1-2	.	TRBD1	TGTGCCAGCAGTGAACAGGGGGATGTTAACTATGGCTACACCTTC	CASSEQGDVNYGYTF
TRBV3-1	TRBJ2-7	.	.	TGTGCCAGCAGCCAAGGAAGTCAGAGGCTAGCTCCCGGCTACGAGCAGTACTTC	CASSQGSQRLAPGYEQYF
TRBV7-2	TRBJ2-3	many	.	TGTGCCAGCAGCTTAGTAGGAATGCGGAATACGCAGTATTTT	CASSLVGMRNTQYF
TRBV28	TRBJ2-7	many	.	TGTGCCAGCAGTTTCGGACACCGGGGAGTCTACGAGCAGTACTTC	CASSFGHRGVYEQYF
TRBV5-1	TRBJ2-7	many	.	TGCGCCAGCAGCTTGTACGACGGGAGCGACTCCTACGAGCAGTACTTC	CASSLYDGSDSYEQYF
TRBV11-2	TRBJ2-2	many	TRBD2	TGTGCCAGCAGCTACGACCGAGCGGGAAGTAGTACCGGGGAGCTGTTTTTT	CASSYDRAGSSTGELFF
TRBV20-1	TRBJ1-5	many	.	TGCAGTGCCGACGGGGCCGCAAAAAACAAATATCAGCCCCAGCATTTT	CSADGAAKNKYQPQHF
TRBV5-8	TRBJ2-5	many	TRBD2	TGTGCCAGCAGCTTGGCTCTAGCGGGAGTGGAGACCCAGTACTTC	CASSLALAGVETQYF
TRBV11-2	TRBJ2-5	.	.	TGTGCCAGCAGCTTAGGCGGGGACGAGACCCAGTACTTC	CASSLGGDETQYF
TRBV12-3/TRBV12-4	TRBJ2-7	.	TRBD1	TGTGCCAGCAGTTTCCGGACAGGGGACAGCGAGCAGTACTTC	CASSFRTGDSEQYF
TRBV28	TRBJ1-1	many	TRBD1	TGTGCCAGCAGCAGTTCCGGGACAGGGATCCCTGAAGCTTTCTTT	CASSSSGTGIPEAFF
TRBV7-9	TRBJ1-1	many	.	TGTGCCAGCAGCTTAGCGAGAGGGAACACTGAAGCTTTCTTT	CASSLARGNTEAFF
TRBV30	TRBJ1-3	many	.	TGTGCCTGGAGTGTAAGAGGTGACACCATATATTTT	CAWSVRGDTIYF
TRBV2	TRBJ2-7	many	.	TGTGCCAGCAGAGGAACAGGGTCCCCGGGGGCGGGAAGGCCCTACGAGCAGTACTTC	CASRGTGSPGAGRPYEQYF
TRBV30	TRBJ1-2	.	.	TGTGCCTGGAGTGTACGGTCAACGTCGGGGTATGGCTACACCTTC	CAWSVRSTSGYGYTF
TRBV7-2	TRBJ2-7	many	.	TGTGCCAGCAGCCCCGGGACTTCATCGGACAATGAGCAGTACTTC	CASSPGTSSDNEQYF
TRBV4-1	TRBJ2-5	many	TRBD2	TGTGCCAGCAGCCGGACTAGCGTAGGGCAAGAGACCCAGTACTTC	CASSRTSVGQETQYF
TRBV7-2	TRBJ2-7	once	.	TGTGCCAGCAGCCCCGGACCTGACACCGGGGAGCAGTACTTC	CASSPGPDTGEQYF
TRBV12-3/TRBV12-4	TRBJ1-2	many	TRBD1	TGCGCCAGCAGTTGGGACAGGGAATCGGATGGCTACACCTTC	CASSWDRESDGYTF
TRBV28	TRBJ2-7	.	.	TGTGCCAGCAGAGCCGGGACAATCCCCTACGAGCAGTACTTC	CASRAGTIPYEQYF
TRBV12-3/TRBV12-4	TRBJ2-7	many	.	TGTGCCAGCAGTTTTGACAGGTACTACGAGCAGTACTTC	CASSFDRYYEQYF
TRBV5-1	TRBJ2-2	many	TRBD2	TGCGCCAGCACACCTACCCTAGCGGGAGGGTGGACCGGGGAGCTGTTTTTT	CASTPTLAGGWTGELFF
TRBV7-9	TRBJ2-2	few	.	TGTGCCAGCAGCACGGGACAGAACACCGGGGAGCTGTTTTTT	CASSTGQNTGELFF
TRBV20-1	TRBJ2-2	many	.	TGCAGTGCTACCCCCGTGGGCGGGGAGCTGTTTTTT	CSATPVGGELFF
TRBV6-2/TRBV6-3	TRBJ2-5	many	TRBD2	TGTGCCAGCAGTTCCCCCCGGACTAGCGGAAAAGAGACCCAGTACTTC	CASSSPRTSGKETQYF
TRBV20-1	TRBJ2-7	many	.	TGCAGTGCTAAACCCAGGTTGTCCTACGAGCAGTACTTC	CSAKPRLSYEQYF
TRBV6-5	TRBJ2-2	.	.	TGTGCCAGCAGTTACTCGTGGGCAGGGGAGGACACCGGGGAGCTGTTTTTT	CASSYSWAGEDTGELFF
TRBV28	TRBJ2-6	many	.	TGTGCCAGCAGTTTTCGTAGCTCTGGGGCCAACGTCCTGACTTTC	CASSFRSSGANVLTF
TRBV7-2	TRBJ2-7	many	TRBD2	TGTGCCAGCAGGGGCGGGGGGACATACGAGCAGTACTTC	CASRGGGTYEQYF
TRBV20-1	TRBJ2-5	many	.	TGCAGTGCTAGAGGGCGGGCCACCCACACCCAGTACTTC	CSARGRATHTQYF
TRBV28	TRBJ1-1	.	.	TGTGCCGGCAGTTTAATGTGGGACACTGTAGCTTTCTTT	CAGSLMWDTVAFF
TRBV14	TRBJ2-5	many	.	TGTGCCAGCGGGCATTCTCGGGGGACCCAGTACTTC	CASGHSRGTQYF
TRBV30	TRBJ2-7	many	TRBD2	TGTGCCTGGAGCCGGACTAGCGGGCTGTATTACTACGAGCAGTACTTC	CAWSRTSGLYYYEQYF
TRBV27	TRBJ2-5	many	TRBD2	TGTGCCAGCAGCAGCGGGAGGGCAACCCAAGAGACCCAGTACTTC	CASSSGRATQETQYF
TRBV6-1	TRBJ2-5	.	TRBD2	TGTGCCAGCAGTAAAAAGCGGGAGGGATATGGGGAGACCCAGTACTTC	CASSKKREGYGETQYF
TRBV12-3/TRBV12-4	TRBJ2-5	many	.	TGTGCCAGCAGTTTAGGGCTAGCTAGACAGACCCAGTACTTC	CASSLGLARQTQYF
TRBV28	TRBJ2-7	many	.	TGTGCCAGCAGCCTTGATGCTAGCGCAAGGAAGGCACAGTACTTC	CASSLDASARKAQYF
TRBV6-5	TRBJ2-7	many	.	TGTGCCAGCAGTTCCCAAATTCGGACGGTTGAGGTCCGCGAGCAGTACTTC	CASSSQIRTVEVREQYF
TRBV3-1	TRBJ1-1	.	.	TGTGCCAGCAGCACCACTGGGGGAAGTTACACTGAAGCTTTCTTT	CASSTTGGSYTEAFF
TRBV6-8	TRBJ1-5	.	TRBD1	TGTGCCAGCAGTTACGAACGACAGGGGCCGGGCAATCAGCCCCAGCATTTT	CASSYERQGPGNQPQHF
TRBV28	TRBJ1-1	many	.	TGTGCCAGCATCAATAACGTCCAGGGACAAGCTTTCTTT	CASINNVQGQAFF
TRBV14	TRBJ2-7	many	TRBD1	TGTGCCAGCAGCGAGACAGGGACCTACGAGCAGTACTTC	CASSETGTYEQYF
TRBV28	TRBJ2-7	many	TRBD1	TGTGCCAGCAGTTTATATAGGGACAGGGGTCGCTACGAGCAGTACTTC	CASSLYRDRGRYEQYF
TRBV30	TRBJ1-1	many	.	TGTGCCTGGAGTGTACTGAGAGAGAAGAACACTGAAGCTTTCTTT	CAWSVLREKNTEAFF
TRBV18	TRBJ1-1	.	.	TGTGCCAGCTCAAACGCCGCGGGGAACTCTGAAGCTTTCTTT	CASSNAAGNSEAFF
TRBV12-3/TRBV12-4	TRBJ1-2	many	.	TGTGCCAGCACGGACAGTGATGAGCCGGATGGGGGCTACACCTTC	CASTDSDEPDGGYTF
TRBV7-2	TRBJ1-5	.	.	TGTGCCAGCAGCATCGGGGGCAGTAGCAATCAGCCCCAGCATTTT	CASSIGGSSNQPQHF
TRBV6-4	TRBJ1-4	few	TRBD1	TGTGCCAGCAGTGATCGGAGACAGGGTAGGACTAATGAAAAACTGTTTTTT	CASSDRRQGRTNEKLFF
TRBV20-1	TRBJ1-2	many	.	TGCAGTGCTAGAGATGGAAGGGGACCTTCAAGACGGGGCTACACCTTC	CSARDGRGPSRRGYTF
TRBV28	TRBJ2-7	many	.	TGTGCCAGCAGTTTATCAGGAAACGAGCAGTACTTC	CASSLSGNEQYF